The 27 T cell receptor beta chains below were found in one sample sequenced in a study of blood T cell repertoires in COVID-19. This table comes from immunoSEQ multiplex PCR, and its TCRdb copy is limited to in-frame clones, with some not included. The table shows fewer than 200,000 clones, with roughly four fifths occurring only once. Sequenced input: peripheral blood. The origin of the receptors is a woman aged 80 or over with COVID-19, enrolled during active disease.

The chain combines TRBV29-1 with TRBJ1-4, with 11 bases fitting TRBD1. The CDR3 contains 12 residues. Germline V gene data show CDR1 as SQVTM and CDR2 as ANQGSEA. J was trimmed by 8 bases and V by 7 bases; bases with no gene match: 3. This chain's CDR3 is CSAGTGGEKLFF. The CDR3 coding sequence is TGCAGCGCCGGGACAGGGGGGGAAAAACTGTTTTTT. Supplemented by reference TRBV29-1 and TRBJ1-4, the full variable domain reads SAVISQKPSRDICQRGTSLTIQCQVDSQVTMMFWYRQQPGQSLTLIATANQGSEATYESGFVIDKFPISRPNLTFSTLTVSNMSPEDSSIYLCSAGTGGEKLFFGSGTQLSVL.

In DNA form, the CDR3 reads TGTGCCAGCAGTGAATTAAGAGGTCCGAATGAGCAGTTCTTC. It encodes CASSELRGPNEQFF. This chain links TRBV25-1 with TRBJ2-1; D gene uncertain. CDR3 size: 14 residues. In germline, CDR1 is MGHDK, CDR2 SYGVNS. V was trimmed by 1 base and J by 7 bases, leaving 11 bases between them.

J is TRBJ2-2 and V is TRBV4-3, with D possibly being TRBD2 (5 bases). Trimming took 4 bases from V and 6 from J, leaving 15 bases between them. The CDR3 loop spans 15 amino acids. Germline V lookup: CDR1 LGHNA, CDR2 YSLEER. Here the CDR3 DNA reads TGCGCCAGCAGCCTCCGTCGGGGTGGCGCCGGGGAGCTGTTTTTT. Translating gives CASSLRRGGAGELFF.

V gene TRBV5-5 combines with J gene TRBJ1-2, with D unclear. Germline CDR1 is SGHKS and CDR2 is YYEKEE (reference sequence). Trimming left V 0 bases short and J 7 bases short, with 7 bases between. CDR3 length: 12 amino acids. CDR3 DNA: TGTGCCAGCAGCTTGGACGGTATTGGCTACACCTTC. This translates into CASSLDGIGYTF.

V and J are TRBV6-2 or TRBV6-3 and TRBJ1-2; D gene unclear. CDR1 is MNHEY and CDR2 is SVGEGT in the germline V gene. V was trimmed by 5 bases and J by 3 bases, leaving 7 bases between them. The CDR3 has 12 residues. CDR3 in DNA: TGTGCCAGCAGTCCCTCGGACTATGGCTACACCTTC. Translating it yields CASSPSDYGYTF.

The V and J genes are TRBV2 and TRBJ2-6, with D possibly TRBD1 on 5 matching bases. Trimming removed 4 bases from V and 2 bases from J, with 6 bases in between. Germline V gene lookup returns CDR1 SNHLY and CDR2 FYNNEI. The CDR3 spans 14 residues. CDR3 region: CASSGTTGANVLTF. The CDR3 DNA reads TGTGCCAGCAGTGGGACAACTGGGGCCAACGTCCTGACTTTC.

This clone has just a few counts. V and J are TRBV3-1 (or the pseudogene TRBV3-2) and TRBJ1-2, with 7 bases identical to TRBD1. Germline CDR1 and CDR2: LGHDT and YNNKEL (reference sequence). The length of the CDR3 is 17 residues. Germline trimming cut 1 base from V and 3 bases from J; bases unmatched to any gene: 11. The CDR3 is CASSQGAGTAIHYGYTF. The CDR3 DNA reads TGTGCCAGCAGCCAAGGGGCCGGGACAGCAATCCACTATGGCTACACCTTC.

The rearrangement uses TRBV18 and TRBJ1-4; D is undetermined. V dropped 4 bases and J dropped 0 bases, with 9 bases sitting between them. Germline CDR1 KGHSH, CDR2 LQKENI. This CDR3 comprises 15 residues. The CDR3 sequence is CASSLDRATNEKLFF. The CDR3 bases are TGTGCCAGCTCACTCGATAGAGCAACTAATGAAAAACTGTTTTTT. The full variable domain, its missing parts supplied by reference TRBV18 and TRBJ1-4, is NAGVMQNPRHLVRRRGQEARLRCSPMKGHSHVYWYRQLPEEGLKFMVYLQKENIIDESGMPKERFSAEFPKEGPSILRIQQVVRGDSAAYFCASSLDRATNEKLFFGSGTQLSVL.

V gene TRBV5-1 combines with J gene TRBJ2-3; TRBD1 might be the D (6 bases). The germline V gene encodes CDR1 SGHRS and CDR2 YFSETQ. Trimming took 0 bases from V and 1 from J, leaving 12 bases between them. There are 16 residues in the CDR3. CDR3 nucleotide sequence: TGCGCCAGCAGCTTGGATGGGACACCCCGCACAGATACGCAGTATTTT. Its translation: CASSLDGTPRTDTQYF.

The chain employs TRBV4-2 and TRBJ2-3; TRBD2 matches 10 bases. Germline lookup yields CDR1 LGHNA and CDR2 YNFKEQ. V dropped 0 bases and J dropped 6; count of bases not matched to a gene: 6. The CDR3 spans 16 residues. The DNA for the CDR3 is TGTGCCAGCAGCCAAGACGCTAGCGGGGGTCGGGATACGCAGTATTTT. Its translation is CASSQDASGGRDTQYF.

CDR3 bases: TGTGCCAGCAGCTTAGTGGGCGGGGGGCAACAAGAGACCCAGTACTTC. Protein product: CASSLVGGGQQETQYF. This chain joins TRBV11-3 and TRBJ2-5, with 8 bases identical to TRBD2. The ends lost 1 base at V and 2 bases at J; junction bases unmatched: 6. The CDR3 extends over 16 amino acids. Germline-derived CDR1 and CDR2 are SGHNT and YENEEA.

The rearrangement joins TRBV18 to TRBJ2-7, with D unclear. The germline V gene encodes CDR1 KGHSH and CDR2 LQKENI. V was clipped by 4 bases and J by 3 bases, with 16 bases between them. The CDR3 covers 15 residues. This CDR3 reads CASSHLRQEGYEQYF. For the CDR3, the DNA is TGTGCCAGCTCACATCTTCGGCAGGAAGGCTACGAGCAGTACTTC.

The V call is TRBV7-2, the J call TRBJ1-2, with a possible D match to TRBD1 (6 bases). CDR1 is SGHTA, CDR2 FQGNSA, per germline. V was pared by 6 bases and J by 2 bases, with 13 bases between. The CDR3 loop spans 14 amino acids. DNA of the CDR3: TGTGCCAGCAGATTTAGGGGGGGAAACTATGGCTACACCTTC. It codes for CASRFRGGNYGYTF.

This chain joins TRBV9 and TRBJ2-6; 7 nucleotides line up with TRBD1. Germline V gene sequence: CDR1 SGDLS, CDR2 YYNGEE. The trim removed 0 bases at V and 4 bases at J, leaving 16 bases unmatched. This CDR3 is 20 amino acids long. The CDR3 region has the DNA TGTGCCAGCAGCGTAGCGGGACAGAAGCTTCGAGCGGTAGGGGCCAACGTCCTGACTTTC. This codes for CASSVAGQKLRAVGANVLTF.

The chain joins TRBV29-1 to TRBJ2-5, with D perhaps matching TRBD2 (6 bases). Germline CDR1 SQVTM, CDR2 ANQGSEA. The CDR3 is 10 amino acids. The V end was cut by 7 bases, the J end by 5 bases, with 8 bases between. CDR3 sequence reads: CSGGGETQYF. The CDR3 DNA reads TGCAGCGGTGGAGGGGAGACCCAGTACTTC.

This clone has only one observation. The V gene is TRBV29-1, the J gene TRBJ1-1; TRBD1 matches 8 bases. Germline CDR1 and CDR2: SQVTM and ANQGSEA. V shed 7 bases, J shed 6 bases, and the junction held 4 bases outside the gene matches. CDR3 length: 11 amino acids. The CDR3 is CSGGQGAEAFF. The DNA for the CDR3 is TGCAGCGGCGGACAGGGTGCTGAAGCTTTCTTT.

The rearrangement links TRBV5-1 to TRBJ2-1; D is undetermined. V was cut by 2 bases and J by 10 bases, with 10 bases left in between. This CDR3 region has 12 residues. In germline, CDR1 is SGHRS, CDR2 YFSETQ. In DNA, the CDR3 is TGCGCCAGCAGCTTCGTCGCGGAGGAGCAGTTCTTC. Protein product: CASSFVAEEQFF.

This chain links TRBV4-1 with TRBJ1-2; D is unclear. The germline gives CDR1 MGHRA, CDR2 YSYEKL. Between the trimmed V and J ends, which lost 1 base and 3 bases, there was a span of 6 bases. CDR3 length: 13 residues. The CDR3 is CASSQARDYGYTF. As DNA, the CDR3 is TGCGCCAGCAGCCAAGCACGAGACTATGGCTACACCTTC.

The chain uses TRBV4-3 and TRBJ2-3, with 8 bases matching TRBD2. Germline V lookup: CDR1 LGHNA, CDR2 YSLEER. V was clipped by 1 base and J by 6 bases; unmatched bases: 9. The CDR3 is made up of 16 amino acids. The CDR3 DNA follows: TGCGCCAGCAGCCAAGTTGTCGGGGGGGGCAGGGATACGCAGTATTTT. As protein: CASSQVVGGGRDTQYF.

This chain joins TRBV19 and TRBJ1-5, with TRBD1 identical over 10 bases. From germline, CDR1 is LNHDA and CDR2 SQIVND (reference sequence). CDR3 length: 15 amino acids. The J segment lost 7 bases and the V segment lost 4 bases, leaving 7 bases of the junction unmatched. The CDR3 spells CASSTGQGVWQPQHF. CDR3 in DNA: TGTGCCAGTAGTACAGGACAGGGGGTTTGGCAGCCCCAGCATTTT. The complete variable domain, with remaining parts taken from reference TRBV19 and TRBJ1-5, reads DGGITQSPKYLFRKEGQNVTLSCEQNLNHDAMYWYRQDPGQGLRLIYYSQIVNDFQKGDIAEGYSVSREKKESFPLTVTSAQKNPTAFYLCASSTGQGVWQPQHFGDGTRLSIL.

This clone was counted once. The rearrangement joins TRBV2 to TRBJ2-7; TRBD1 agrees at 10 bases. Germline lookup yields CDR1 SNHLY and CDR2 FYNNEI. Losses at the gene ends were 1 base for V and 5 bases for J; bases not matched to a gene: 5. CDR3 length: 15 amino acids. The CDR3, as DNA: TGTGCCAGCAGTGAAGAGGGACAGGGGTTCCACGAGCAGTACTTC. Translation: CASSEEGQGFHEQYF. Filled out from reference TRBV2 and TRBJ2-7, the complete variable domain reads EPEVTQTPSHQVTQMGQEVILRCVPISNHLYFYWYRQILGQKVEFLVSFYNNEISEKSEIFDDQFSVERPDGSNFTLKIRSTKLEDSAMYFCASSEEGQGFHEQYFGPGTRLTVT.

The CDR3 nucleotides are TGCAGTGCTAGTGATTCCGGGACAGAAAACATTCAGTACTTC. As protein: CSASDSGTENIQYF. This chain links TRBV20-1 with TRBJ2-4; 7 nucleotides agree with TRBD1. The CDR3 length is 14 residues. The germline gives CDR1 DFQATT, CDR2 SNEGSKA (reference sequence). J lost 5 bases, V lost 3 bases, and 7 bases had no gene match.

CDR3 region: CASSLVGQMTDTQYF. The CDR3 DNA is TGTGCCAGCAGCTTGGTTGGCCAGATGACAGATACGCAGTATTTT. J is TRBJ2-3 and V is TRBV5-5; no reliable D call. Germline loops: CDR1 SGHKS, CDR2 YYEKEE (reference sequence). The length of the CDR3 is 15 residues. Trimming took 0 bases from V and 3 from J, leaving 11 bases between them.

A remark on this clone: One end of the junction is discordant with germline, which a read error may explain. The chain employs TRBV7-9 and TRBJ2-1, with D hard to call. Germline V CDR1 and CDR2: SEHNR, FQNEAQ (reference sequence). This CDR3 has 12 residues. CDR3 amino acids: CASSSQRGRMLF. CDR3 bases: TGTGCCAGCAGCTCCCAACGTGGCAGGATGCTCTTC.

This clone has more than one count but fewer than ten. V usage is TRBV11-2 and J usage is TRBJ1-1; 7 bases fit TRBD1. The CDR3 extends over 15 amino acids. The trim removed 3 bases at V and 3 bases at J, leaving 7 bases unmatched. Germline-derived CDR1 and CDR2 are SGHAT and FQNNGV. The DNA of the CDR3 is TGTGCCAGCAGCTTTGGGGGACAGCTCTACACTGAAGCTTTCTTT. Its protein product is CASSFGGQLYTEAFF.

This clone was counted a few times. The chain joins TRBV7-9 to TRBJ1-1; no reliable D call. The CDR3 runs 13 residues. CDR1 is SEHNR, CDR2 FQNEAQ, per germline (reference sequence). V was clipped by 3 bases and J by 4 bases, with 9 bases between them. CDR3 region: CASSFSSGTEAFF. The CDR3, as DNA: TGTGCCAGCAGCTTCAGTTCGGGCACTGAAGCTTTCTTT. The full variable domain, in which reference TRBV7-9 and TRBJ1-1 provide the parts outside the CDR3, is DTGVSQNPRHKITKRGQNVTFRCDPISEHNRLYWYRQTLGQGPEFLTYFQNEAQLEKSRLLSDRFSAERPKGSFSTLEIQRTEQGDSAMYLCASSFSSGTEAFFGQGTRLTVV.

The gene calls are TRBV9 and TRBJ2-1; D gene unclear. The CDR3 covers 17 residues. V lost 0 bases and J 1 base, leaving 14 bases between the germline ends. Germline CDR1 and CDR2: SGDLS and YYNGEE. This chain's CDR3 is CASSVVGSPRSYNEQFF. CDR3 nucleotide sequence: TGTGCCAGCAGCGTAGTTGGCTCTCCGAGGTCCTACAATGAGCAGTTCTTC.